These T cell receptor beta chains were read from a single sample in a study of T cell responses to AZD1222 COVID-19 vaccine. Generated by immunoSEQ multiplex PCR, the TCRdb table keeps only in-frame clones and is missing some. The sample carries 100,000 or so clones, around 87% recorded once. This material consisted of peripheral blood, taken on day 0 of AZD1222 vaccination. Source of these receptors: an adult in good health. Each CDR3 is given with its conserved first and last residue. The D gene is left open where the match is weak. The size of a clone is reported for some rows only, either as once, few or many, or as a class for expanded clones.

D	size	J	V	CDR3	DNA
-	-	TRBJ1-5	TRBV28	CASNGQSNQPQHF	TGTGCCAGCAATGGACAGAGCAATCAGCCCCAGCATTTT
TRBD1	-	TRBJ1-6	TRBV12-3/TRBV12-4	CASTGESSPLHF	TGTGCCAGTACAGGGGAGAGTTCACCCCTCCACTTT
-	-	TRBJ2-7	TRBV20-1	CSVNDRYEQYF	TGCAGTGTTAACGACAGGTACGAGCAGTACTTC
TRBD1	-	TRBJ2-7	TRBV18	CASSPMRDRGGGEQYF	TGTGCCAGCTCCCCGATGCGAGACAGGGGGGGCGGGGAGCAGTACTTC
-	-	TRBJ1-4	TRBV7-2	CASSLGTIRGEKLFF	TGTGCCAGCAGCTTAGGGACAATAAGGGGTGAAAAACTGTTTTTT
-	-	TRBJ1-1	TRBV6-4	CASSPEVNTEAFF	TGTGCCAGCAGCCCAGAGGTGAACACTGAAGCTTTCTTT
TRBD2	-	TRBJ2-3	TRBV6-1	CASKTGGSTDTQYF	TGTGCCAGCAAAACCGGGGGGAGCACAGATACGCAGTATTTT
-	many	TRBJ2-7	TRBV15	CATRNQGRGAYEQYF	TGTGCCACCAGGAACCAGGGGAGGGGCGCATACGAGCAGTACTTC
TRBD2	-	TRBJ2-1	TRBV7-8	CASSLADPGLASSYNEQFF	TGTGCCAGCAGCTTAGCAGATCCGGGACTAGCGAGCTCCTACAATGAGCAGTTCTTC
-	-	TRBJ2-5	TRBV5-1	CASSLGWGRETQYF	TGCGCCAGCAGCTTGGGGTGGGGGCGAGAGACCCAGTACTTC
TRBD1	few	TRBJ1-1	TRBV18	CASSSGQGSGNTEAFF	TGTGCCAGCTCATCGGGACAGGGGAGTGGGAACACTGAAGCTTTCTTT
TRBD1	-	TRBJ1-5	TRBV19	CASSTRDRGRGNQPQHF	TGTGCCAGTAGTACCCGGGACAGGGGAAGAGGCAATCAGCCCCAGCATTTT
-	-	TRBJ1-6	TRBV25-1	CASTQTGNYSPLHF	TGTGCCAGCACCCAGACCGGAAACTATTCACCCCTCCACTTT
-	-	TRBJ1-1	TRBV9	CASSVLGDTEAFF	TGTGCCAGCAGCGTATTAGGGGACACTGAAGCTTTCTTT
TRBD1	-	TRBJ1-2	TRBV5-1	CASSSQGQPNGGYTF	TGCGCCAGCAGCTCCCAGGGACAGCCGAACGGGGGCTACACCTTC
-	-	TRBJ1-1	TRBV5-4	CASGMAGASTEAFF	TGTGCCAGCGGCATGGCGGGGGCGAGTACTGAAGCTTTCTTT
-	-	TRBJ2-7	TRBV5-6	CASSPGFTYEQYF	TGTGCCAGCAGCCCGGGGTTTACCTACGAGCAGTACTTC
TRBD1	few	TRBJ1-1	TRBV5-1	CASSSPGQGITEAFF	TGCGCCAGCAGCTCACCGGGACAGGGAATAACTGAAGCTTTCTTT
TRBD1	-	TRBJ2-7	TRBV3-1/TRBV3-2	CASSRMPGQGGEQYF	TGTGCCAGCAGCCGAATGCCGGGACAGGGAGGTGAGCAGTACTTC
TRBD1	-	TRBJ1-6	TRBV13	CASSLEQGAKLNSPLHF	TGTGCCAGCAGCTTAGAACAGGGGGCTAAACTTAATTCACCCCTCCACTTT
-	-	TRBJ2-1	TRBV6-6	CASSYAELGEQFF	TGTGCCAGCAGTTACGCAGAGCTAGGTGAGCAGTTCTTC
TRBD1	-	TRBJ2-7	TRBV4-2	CASSQDHRGFEQYF	TGTGCCAGCAGCCAAGACCACAGGGGTTTCGAGCAGTACTTC
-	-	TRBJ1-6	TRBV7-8	CASSLESNSPLHF	TGTGCCAGCAGCTTAGAGAGTAATTCACCCCTCCACTTT
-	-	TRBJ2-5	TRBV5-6	CASSLVSGVGVQETQYF	TGTGCCAGCAGCTTGGTCTCAGGGGTGGGGGTCCAAGAGACCCAGTACTTC
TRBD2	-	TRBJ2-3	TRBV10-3	CAIGARTSGQSTDTQYF	TGTGCCATCGGGGCCCGGACTAGCGGCCAGAGCACAGATACGCAGTATTTT
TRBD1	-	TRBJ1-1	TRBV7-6	CASSRTHGQGTGTEAFF	TGTGCCAGCAGCCGAACCCACGGACAGGGTACGGGCACTGAAGCTTTCTTT
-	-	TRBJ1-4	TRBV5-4	CASSLPTDPNEKLFF	TGTGCCAGCAGCTTGCCCACCGACCCAAATGAAAAACTGTTTTTT
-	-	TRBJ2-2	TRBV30	CACLLGSLSTGELFF	TGTGCCTGCCTTCTGGGGTCACTATCCACCGGGGAGCTGTTTTTT
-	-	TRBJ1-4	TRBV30	CAWRGIGGEKLFF	TGTGCCTGGCGCGGGATCGGGGGTGAAAAACTGTTTTTT
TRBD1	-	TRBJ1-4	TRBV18	CASSVNRGSEKLFF	TGTGCCAGCTCAGTAAACAGGGGTAGTGAAAAACTGTTTTTT
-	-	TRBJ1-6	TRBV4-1	CASSQQQGRGSPLHF	TGCGCCAGCAGCCAGCAACAGGGAAGGGGTTCACCCCTCCACTTT
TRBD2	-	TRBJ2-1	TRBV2	CASSLTSGVYNEQFF	TGTGCCAGCAGTCTTACTAGCGGGGTCTACAATGAGCAGTTCTTC
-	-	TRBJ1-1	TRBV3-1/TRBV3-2	CASSQRLNTEAFF	TGTGCCAGCAGCCAACGATTAAACACTGAAGCTTTCTTT
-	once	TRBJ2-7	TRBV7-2	CASSFTPRLAGEQYF	TGTGCCAGCAGCTTCACCCCCCGTCTTGCGGGCGAGCAGTACTTC
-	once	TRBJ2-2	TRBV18	CASSPLIGELFF	TGTGCCAGCTCACCCTTAATTGGGGAGCTGTTTTTT